Listed here is a single T cell receptor (beta chain). Its cognate antigen is unknown. At one end the junction does not follow the germline gene, possibly because of a read error. The CDR3 consists of 16 residues. Germline V gene lookup returns CDR1 LNHDA and CDR2 SQIVND (reference sequence). This entry is derived from a study of T-cell memory formation after mild COVID-19. Overall study results and limits: Within pre-infection memory, some responding clones were found, suggesting cross-reactive memory joined. CD4+ clones that contracted lay mainly in CM and EM; CD8+ ones lay in EMRA. Day 37-peaking second-wave clones had unconfirmed SARS-CoV-2 specificity.

cDNA libraries for TCR alpha and TCR beta, carrying sample barcodes and UMIs, came from 5'RACE with constant-segment primers. TCRdb re-derived calls from the 5' RACE reads in MiXCR, one entry per CDR3 protein. The sample yields a few hundred thousand distinct CDR3 sequences, 25% seen once. Material for sequencing was PBMCs or a T cell subset sorted from them (not recorded which). The TCR originated in an adult woman who had mild COVID-19 (a few samples of this study predate the infection). Cell type and time point are not known. The chain has TRBV19 and TRBJ1-1; D is possibly TRBD1 (6 bases). The CDR3 DNA is TGTGCCAGTAGTAGGCGGACAGCCACCCTGAACACTGACGCTTTCTTT. Its protein product is CASSRRTATLNTDAFF.